This T cell receptor beta chain was captured by sequencing in a study of blood T cell repertoires in COVID-19. Study-level background: Both acute and convalescent COVID-19 samples were obtained from the United States, Italy and Spain.

Original processing methods: Reference gene primer amplification in the assay estimated nucleated cell counts. Produced via immunoSEQ multiplex PCR; TCRdb's table is partial and in-frame only. V, J and clone size reflect that table, while D and trimming were determined from the DNA. The table has about 480,000 clones, approximately 90% seen once. In germline, CDR1 is SNHLY, CDR2 FYNNEI. CDR3 length: 14 residues. V trimming: 6 bases; J trimming: 7 bases; junction bases outside the gene matches: 9. The sample comprised peripheral blood. V usage is TRBV2 and J usage is TRBJ2-1, with TRBD2 matching over 7 bases. The TCR comes from a woman aged 25 to 39 with acute or convalescent COVID-19. CDR3 bases: TGTGCCAGCAGAACGGGACTGCGGGGGAATGAGCAGTTCTTC. This translates into CASRTGLRGNEQFF.